This TCR beta chain is from a study of T cell repertoires in ileal Crohn's disease. Study in general: The M0 sample came from the inflamed ileal portion of the resected specimen. Roughly 500 nanograms of biopsy DNA per sample underwent TCRB immunosequencing.

Assay used: immunoSEQ multiplex PCR; TCRdb lists only in-frame clones, some missing. This sample has some 16,000 clones, with 92% found just once. Specified time point: inflamed ileum from the surgical specimen. Germline V CDR1 and CDR2: MRHNA, SNTAGT. Trimming at V came to 7 bases and at J to 3 bases, leaving 8 bases not matched to a gene. CDR3 size: 15 residues. The source of this sequence is an adult with Crohn's disease. The source material was ileal tissue. The V gene is TRBV6-4, the J gene TRBJ2-3; 9 bases agree with TRBD2. Here the CDR3 DNA reads TGTGCCAGCATACTGGCGGGGGGGCGGACAGATACGCAGTATTTT. This sequence encodes CASILAGGRTDTQYF.